The TCR beta chain described here comes from a study of T cell repertoires in cytomegalovirus infection. With 6 bases removed from V and 2 bases from J, the gap between germline ends came to 13 bases. The CDR3 consists of 14 residues. The germline V gene encodes CDR1 MDHEN and CDR2 SYDVKM. TCRdb redid the calling of the reads with MiXCR, one entry per CDR3 protein. The sample contains some 700,000 distinct CDR3 sequences, about 40% of which appear only once. V is TRBV28 and J is TRBJ1-1; D is uncertain. The TCR was taken from a human donor in good health (CMV status not recorded). Some clones in this sample may be carry-over from other donors' samples. The sequencing input was PBMCs. The DNA for the CDR3 is TGTGCCAGCAGGTCGGGATCAAGAAACACTGAAGCTTTCTTT. It encodes CASRSGSRNTEAFF.